A selection of T cell receptor beta chains follows, all from one sample in a study of PD-1 blockade in mismatch repair-deficient tumors. Only in-frame clones appear in the TCRdb table, and some are missing; sequencing was by immunoSEQ multiplex PCR. The table records roughly 14,000 clones, 84% of them present only once. The source material was PBMCs, sampled before pembrolizumab treatment. The receptors come from an adult with mismatch repair-deficient cancer. The CDR3 runs from the conserved cysteine through the conserved F or W. Each record gives: V gene, clone size, J gene, D gene, CDR3 DNA, CDR3 protein. A D gene is named only where the DNA matches it firmly. A row's size may be missing; if present it is once, few, many or a size class.

TRBV30	medium-sized	TRBJ1-1	NA	TGTGCCTGGAGTCAAAGAGGCAGGGGATCGAACACTGAAGCTTTCTTT	CAWSQRGRGSNTEAFF
TRBV15	NA	TRBJ2-1	NA	TGTGCCACCAGCAGAGGTCGGGAAAACTCCTACAATGAGCAGTTCTTC	CATSRGRENSYNEQFF
TRBV2	NA	TRBJ2-4	NA	TGTGCCAGCAGGCGAGCCGGGGAAAACATTCAGTACTTC	CASRRAGENIQYF
TRBV6-5	NA	TRBJ1-2	TRBD1	TGTGCCAGCGGGGACAGGGGGCTTGGCTACACCTTC	CASGDRGLGYTF
TRBV15	NA	TRBJ1-5	NA	TGTGCCACCAGCAGCCAGGGCCGAAATCAGCCCCAGCATTTT	CATSSQGRNQPQHF
TRBV5-1	NA	TRBJ1-2	NA	TGCGCCTCCTTCCCCGGGATCGCCTCCGATCGGGGCTACACCTTC	CASFPGIASDRGYTF
TRBV19	NA	TRBJ2-7	NA	TGTGCCAGTAGTATGAACTTGGGCTACGAGCAGTACTTC	CASSMNLGYEQYF
TRBV7-2	NA	TRBJ2-7	NA	TGTGCCAGCAGCTTCAGGGGGGTGAGCGAGCAGTACTTC	CASSFRGVSEQYF
TRBV7-9	NA	TRBJ2-5	TRBD1	TGTGCCAGCAGCTTAGGGGTGGCAGGGGGCCAAGAGACCCAGTACTTC	CASSLGVAGGQETQYF
TRBV19	NA	TRBJ2-1	NA	TGTGCCAGTAGTATAGGACTACCCTCCTACAATGAGCAGTTCTTC	CASSIGLPSYNEQFF
TRBV5-4	few	TRBJ2-5	NA	TGTGCCAGCAGCTCTGGCGGAACACAAGAGACCCAGTACTTC	CASSSGGTQETQYF
TRBV7-8	NA	TRBJ2-7	TRBD2	TGTGCCAGCAGCCGCGGGACTAGCGGGAGTAGTGCCTACGAGCAGTACTTC	CASSRGTSGSSAYEQYF
TRBV6-6	NA	TRBJ2-1	NA	TGTGCCAGCAGTTACGGGCAGGGTGGGAATGAGCAGTTCTTC	CASSYGQGGNEQFF
TRBV6-5	NA	TRBJ2-7	NA	TGTGCCAGCAGTTCCCACATAGAAGGTGACGAGCAGTACTTC	CASSSHIEGDEQYF
TRBV30	NA	TRBJ2-1	TRBD2	TGTGCCTGGGGCGGCGGGAGCAAGTTGGGGTCCTACAATGAGCAGTTCTTC	CAWGGGSKLGSYNEQFF
TRBV28	NA	TRBJ2-7	NA	TGTGCCAGCAGTCAAGACAGAACCAACTCCTACGAGCAGTACTTC	CASSQDRTNSYEQYF
TRBV5-4	NA	TRBJ2-1	TRBD2	TGTGCCAGCAGCTTGGGTGCCGGGAGGGCCTACAATGAGCAGTTCTTC	CASSLGAGRAYNEQFF
TRBV5-6	NA	TRBJ2-2	NA	TGTGCCAGCAGCTGGGAGACCGGGGAGCTGTTTTTT	CASSWETGELFF